This T cell receptor (beta chain) was identified during a study of T-cell reconstitution after alpha-beta-depleted transplantation in children. This clonotype was seen a few times. Unique molecular identifiers were used in preparing the TCRbeta library. A single record per CDR3 protein comes from TCRdb applying MiXCR to the PCR reads. This sample yields 530,000 or so distinct CDR3 sequences, of which 25% to 30% are seen a single time; about a third belongs to the top ten. With 5 bases clipped from V and 2 bases from J, the junction kept 3 bases outside the gene matches. Germline values: CDR1 DFQATT, CDR2 SNEGSKA (reference sequence). The CDR3 has 13 residues.

Sequences were derived from PBMCs, sampled before TCRalphabeta/CD19-depleted stem cell transplant. The source of this sequence is a boy under three years old with Wiskott-Aldrich syndrome, due to receive a stem cell transplant. The chain carries TRBV20-1 and TRBJ1-2; 9 bases match TRBD1. In DNA, the CDR3 is TGCAGTGCTTCCGGGACAGGGAACTATGGCTACACCTTC. Residues: CSASGTGNYGYTF.